The 8 T cell receptor beta chains in this list originate from one sample, sequenced in a study of blood T cell repertoires in COVID-19. Here immunoSEQ multiplex PCR was the method, and the copy in TCRdb shows in-frame clones only, minus some. The table records fewer than 150,000 clones, under 90% of them present only once. The specimen was PBMCs or T cells enriched from blood (not recorded which). Every receptor here comes from a man in his forties or fifties in a cohort exposed to, infected with or recovered from COVID-19 (not recorded which).

This chain joins TRBV5-4 and TRBJ2-1; 8 bases line up with TRBD2. The CDR3 has 15 amino acids. Germline values: CDR1 SGHNT, CDR2 YYREEE (reference sequence). The trim removed 9 bases at V and 0 bases at J, leaving 8 bases unmatched. CDR3 DNA sequence: TGTGCCACCGGACCGGGGGGGCACTCCTACAATGAGCAGTTCTTC. Translating it yields CATGPGGHSYNEQFF.

This clone appeared once. The chain employs TRBV9 and TRBJ2-1, with a tentative D call TRBD2 (6 bases). The CDR3 totals 15 residues. V was shortened by 3 bases and J by 0 bases, with 10 bases between the two germline ends. Germline V gives CDR1 SGDLS, CDR2 YYNGEE. The CDR3 DNA reads as TGTGCCAGCAGCGGGGGACTGAGCTCCTACAATGAGCAGTTCTTC. It encodes CASSGGLSSYNEQFF.

The chain has TRBV14 and TRBJ2-5; D may be TRBD1 (5 bases). Germline CDR1 reads SGHDN; CDR2 reads FVKESK. The CDR3 has 13 residues. The V and J ends lost 4 bases and 1 base respectively, with 7 bases between them. CDR3 coding DNA: TGTGCCAGCAGCCGGGGCCTCCAAGAGACCCAGTACTTC. It yields the protein CASSRGLQETQYF.

V usage is TRBV5-1 and J usage is TRBJ2-5; 14 bases align to TRBD2. CDR1 is SGHRS and CDR2 is YFSETQ in the germline V gene. The CDR3 is 18 amino acids. V was clipped by 2 bases and J by 7 bases; unmatched bases: 13. The CDR3 DNA reads as TGCGCCAGCAGCTTCCAAGGACTAGCGGGAGGTGGAGGTGGGACCCAGTACTTC. Translation gives CASSFQGLAGGGGGTQYF.

This chain joins TRBV7-2 and TRBJ2-7; TRBD2 matches at 9 bases. CDR3 length: 14 residues. The junction had 2 bases not matched to a gene; V was cut back by 2 bases and J by 3 bases. The germline CDR1 and CDR2 sequences are SGHTA and FQGNSA. Written as DNA, the CDR3 is TGTGCCAGCAGCTTACTAGCGGGACACTACGAGCAGTACTTC. It codes for CASSLLAGHYEQYF.

In this sample, this clone turned up once. The J gene is TRBJ1-6, the V gene TRBV5-8; the D gene is possibly TRBD1 (5 bases). Trimming stripped 4 bases from V and 3 bases from J, with 23 bases between. The CDR3 extends over 19 amino acids. Germline-derived CDR1 and CDR2 are SGHTS and YDEGEE. This CDR3 is CASSPFVQGSGFYNSPLHF. Written as DNA, the CDR3 is TGTGCCAGCAGCCCTTTTGTGCAGGGCAGCGGGTTCTATAATTCACCCCTCCACTTT.

J is TRBJ2-7 and V is TRBV5-6, with TRBD1 matching 7 bases. The CDR3 totals 13 residues. V lost 2 bases to trimming and J lost 3 bases; unmatched junction nucleotides: 2. The germline gives CDR1 SGHDT, CDR2 YYEEEE. This CDR3 is CASSFQGVYEQYF. The CDR3 coding sequence is TGTGCCAGCAGCTTTCAGGGGGTCTACGAGCAGTACTTC.

J is TRBJ1-1 and V is TRBV20-1, with D perhaps TRBD1 (6 bases). The CDR3 totals 11 residues. Germline V CDR1 and CDR2: DFQATT, SNEGSKA (reference sequence). V lost 6 bases, J lost 8 bases, and 13 bases lay in between. The CDR3 region is CSAPTGGEAFF. The CDR3 DNA is TGCAGTGCACCGACAGGAGGAGAAGCTTTCTTT.